The 12 T cell receptor beta chains below come from one sample, sequenced in a study of CD8+CD57+ T cells in acquired aplastic anemia (dated by TCRdb to the late 2010s). Flow cytometry had shown CD8+CD57+ cell expansion in the patients selected for sequencing. For sequencing, an Illumina HiSeq 2000 was employed. TCR beta VDJ combination and CDR3 sequence profiling used genomic DNA as the template. TCRdb took the public reads, trimmed them with fastp at Q25, ran MiXCR for clone calling and kept in-frame beta chains. Entries that share a CDR3 protein sequence are merged under the most common genes and DNA. This sample comprises around 120,000 distinct CDR3 sequences, 30% to 45% of them detected only once. 2% to 3% of the sample goes to the ten largest clones. The sequencing sample was made of sorted CD4+, CD8+, or CD8+CD57+ T cells (not recorded which) from PBMCs. The receptors originated from a human donor with aplastic anemia.

This clonotype has a single count. The rearrangement links TRBV10-3 to TRBJ2-3; D is ambiguous. The germline gives CDR1 ENHRY, CDR2 SYGVKD. With 3 bases removed from V and 1 base from J, the gap between germline ends came to 2 bases. This CDR3 is 12 amino acids long. DNA for the CDR3: TGTGCCATCAGTGATGGCACAGATACGCAGTATTTT. Protein sequence: CAISDGTDTQYF.

This clonotype showed up many times. The gene calls are TRBV6-1 and TRBJ1-1, with TRBD1 as a possible D gene (6 bases). Trimming took 5 bases from V and 1 from J, leaving 14 bases between them. This CDR3 is built from 15 residues. The germline CDR1 and CDR2 sequences are MNHNS and SASEGT. The CDR3 sequence: CASSPRTDWNTEAFF. The CDR3 DNA reads TGTGCCAGCAGTCCTAGGACAGATTGGAACACTGAAGCTTTCTTT.

This clonotype was counted at least ten times. The V call is TRBV5-1, the J call TRBJ1-2; the D is unclear. The V gene's germline CDR1 is SGHRS and CDR2 YFSETQ. CDR3 length equals 15 residues. The germline V and J ends were trimmed by 0 bases and 6 bases, with 15 bases remaining between them. This CDR3 is CASSLGTSSGNGYTF. The DNA of the CDR3 is TGCGCCAGCAGCTTGGGTACGTCCTCGGGGAATGGCTACACCTTC.

This rearrangement joins TRBV11-2 to TRBJ2-3; D is unclear. The V end was cut by 2 bases, the J end by 0 bases, with 12 bases between. The length of the CDR3 is 16 residues. Germline lookup yields CDR1 SGHAT and CDR2 FQNNGV. The CDR3 DNA is TGTGCCAGCAGCTTAAATGGAATGTCTAGCACAGATACGCAGTATTTT. Its translation is CASSLNGMSSTDTQYF.

This clonotype was picked up many times. CDR3 in amino acids: CASSQIRRNEQYF. CDR3 sequence (DNA): TGTGCCAGCAGCCAAATACGCAGGAACGAGCAGTACTTC. The chain is built from TRBV3-1 and TRBJ2-7; D remains unclear. Germline V gene lookup returns CDR1 LGHDT and CDR2 YNNKEL (reference sequence). V was clipped by 2 bases and J by 5 bases, with 10 bases between them. This CDR3 is 13 amino acids long.

This clonotype has a count of ten or more. J is TRBJ1-1 and V is TRBV12-3 or TRBV12-4; D not resolved. V lost 3 bases and J 2 bases, leaving 7 bases between the germline ends. This CDR3 contains 13 residues. The CDR3 DNA reads TGTGCCAGCAGTTTGGTGGGAAACACTGAAGCTTTCTTT. The encoded protein is CASSLVGNTEAFF.

A note on this clonotype: Without the conserved terminal phenylalanine or tryptophan, this CDR3 likely stems from a read error. The V gene is TRBV19, the J gene TRBJ1-6, with TRBD1 as a possible D gene (6 bases). Germline V gives CDR1 LNHDA, CDR2 SQIVND (reference sequence). Trimming stripped 5 bases from V and 10 bases from J, with 15 bases between. The CDR3 is 14 residues long. This CDR3 reads CASSETGRGSPLHS. The CDR3 region has the DNA TGTGCCAGTAGTGAAACAGGGCGGGGATCACCCCTCCACTCT.

This clonotype was observed many times. The chain has TRBV20-1 and TRBJ1-1, with 8 bases matching TRBD1. V lost 3 bases, J lost 4 bases, and 10 bases stayed unmatched. CDR1 is DFQATT, CDR2 SNEGSKA, per germline (reference sequence). This CDR3 has 15 residues. The CDR3 region has the DNA TGCAGTGCTAGTAAGGACAGGGAAAGGGGCACTGAAGCTTTCTTT. Translated, it gives CSASKDRERGTEAFF.

This clonotype turned up a few times. This sequence may be a read error, since a much larger clone differs from it by one base. The CDR3 carries no conserved terminal phenylalanine or tryptophan, so it likely arises from a read error. The chain joins TRBV14 to TRBJ1-1; TRBD1 is a possible D gene (5 bases). Trimming took off 1 base at V and 1 base at J, with 13 bases between the two ends. Germline assignment: CDR1 SGHDN and CDR2 FVKESK. The CDR3 loop spans 16 amino acids. The CDR3 DNA sequence: TGTGCCAGCAGCCAAGTCGCTCCAACAGGGAACACTGAAGCTTTCTTG. Its translation: CASSQVAPTGNTEAFL.

This clonotype was detected only once. The chain couples TRBV20-1 to TRBJ1-1; possibly TRBD1 for D (5 bases). From germline, CDR1 is DFQATT and CDR2 SNEGSKA (reference sequence). This CDR3 comprises 14 residues. Deletions cut 3 bases from V and 3 bases from J, with 14 bases between. The CDR3 DNA sequence: TGCAGTGCTAGTTTATGGGGAGGGGACACTGAAGCTTTCTTT. Its translation is CSASLWGGDTEAFF.

This rearrangement joins TRBV5-6 to TRBJ1-1, with D perhaps matching TRBD1 (5 bases). Trimming cost V 3 bases and J 6 bases, with 15 bases left between them. This CDR3 is built from 14 residues. CDR1 SGHDT and CDR2 YYEEEE come from the germline V gene. This chain's CDR3 is CASSSQGSVAEAFF. DNA for the CDR3: TGTGCCAGCAGCTCTCAGGGTTCAGTCGCTGAAGCTTTCTTT.

This clonotype appeared once. This sequence joins TRBV11-1 and TRBJ2-3; the D is unclear. From germline, CDR1 is SGHAT and CDR2 FQDESV (reference sequence). This CDR3 region has 15 residues. The ends were cut back, 5 bases at V and 2 bases at J, with 14 bases in the middle. This CDR3 reads CASSPRFSTTDTQYF. The DNA of the CDR3 is TGTGCCAGCAGCCCCCGCTTCTCAACCACAGATACGCAGTATTTT.